The 21 T cell receptor beta chains below come from one sample, sequenced in a study of cytomegalovirus exposure and HLA in healthy donors. PCR employed 60 Vbeta and 13 Jbeta primers. The data were produced by immunoSEQ multiplex PCR, yet TCRdb's version contains in-frame clones alone and is incomplete. The sample lists over 250,000 clones, approximately 90% occurring once. The sequencing sample was made of PBMCs. The receptors derive from a man aged 40-50 years in good health and CMV-seropositive.

CDR3 coding DNA: TGTGCCAGCAGTCTAAGAAATGCCTACGAGCAGTACTTC. It translates to CASSLRNAYEQYF. V usage is TRBV27 and J usage is TRBJ2-7; D is unresolved. CDR1 is MNHEY, CDR2 SMNVEV, per germline (reference sequence). The ends were cut back, 5 bases at V and 2 bases at J, with 10 bases in the middle. The CDR3 totals 13 residues.

This clone appeared a few times. This chain joins TRBV28 and TRBJ2-1; 7 positions match TRBD2. The V gene end was trimmed by 6 bases and the J gene end by 3 bases; junction bases not matched to a gene: 5. Per the germline V gene, CDR1 is MDHEN and CDR2 is SYDVKM. This CDR3 spans 14 amino acids. CDR3 nucleotide sequence: TGTGCCAGCAGGGGGGGGGTTAGCTACAATGAGCAGTTCTTC. It encodes CASRGGVSYNEQFF. The variable domain in full, completed from reference TRBV28 and TRBJ2-1, reads DVKVTQSSRYLVKRTGEKVFLECVQDMDHENMFWYRQDPGLGLRLIYFSYDVKMKEKGDIPEGYSVSREKKERFSLILESASTNQTSMYLCASRGGVSYNEQFFGPGTRLTVL.

As for this clone: This same CDR3 is encoded by further DNA sequences in the sample. CDR3 sequence (DNA): TGCAGTGCTAGAGGCGACTATGGCTACACCTTC. Translated: CSARGDYGYTF. The J gene is TRBJ1-2, the V gene TRBV20-1, with D unclear. The CDR3 is 11 amino acids. The germline CDR1 and CDR2 sequences are DFQATT and SNEGSKA (reference sequence). Deletions cut 1 base from V and 3 bases from J, with 3 bases between.

This clone was observed a few times. The chain couples TRBV5-8 to TRBJ2-7, with no clear D. Germline V lookup: CDR1 SGHTS, CDR2 YDEGEE. V lost 6 bases, J lost 5 bases, and 9 bases lay in between. The CDR3 is 11 amino acids. DNA for the CDR3: TGTGCCAGCACCCTGCGGAACGAGCAGTACTTC. It codes for CASTLRNEQYF.

This clone was observed a handful of times. This chain links TRBV7-9 with TRBJ2-3; D is perhaps TRBD2 (5 bases). The germline gives CDR1 SEHNR, CDR2 FQNEAQ (reference sequence). This CDR3 has 15 residues. Trimming took 1 base from V and 6 from J, leaving 14 bases between them. In DNA, the CDR3 is TGTGCCAGCAGCTTAGGTAGCGCTGCGTGGGATACGCAGTATTTT. This sequence encodes CASSLGSAAWDTQYF.

The chain carries TRBV6-1 and TRBJ2-1; 10 positions agree with TRBD2. V shed 6 bases, J shed 10 bases, and the junction held 9 bases outside the gene matches. This CDR3 comprises 14 residues. Germline lookup yields CDR1 MNHNS and CDR2 SASEGT. The CDR3 DNA is TGTGCCAGCAGGACTAGCGGGCTCCGGGGAGAGCAGTTCTTC. Its translation is CASRTSGLRGEQFF.

Only one count was recorded for this clone. V gene TRBV4-1 combines with J gene TRBJ2-1; perhaps TRBD2 as D (6 bases). The CDR3 contains 15 residues. V lost 0 bases to trimming and J lost 5 bases, with 11 bases between them. Germline values: CDR1 MGHRA, CDR2 YSYEKL. In nucleotides, the CDR3 is TGCGCCAGCAGCCAAGACGGGGGAGCGGACAATGAGCAGTTCTTC. This encodes CASSQDGGADNEQFF.

The gene calls are TRBV15 and TRBJ2-5; D may be TRBD2 (6 bases). Germline V gives CDR1 LNHNV, CDR2 YYDKDF (reference sequence). There are 15 residues in the CDR3. V shed 0 bases and J shed 1 base, with 9 bases lying between them. The DNA for the CDR3 is TGTGCCACCAGCAGAGATCACGGGGGCCAAGAGACCCAGTACTTC. This encodes CATSRDHGGQETQYF.

The table lists this clone with a count of one. This chain connects TRBV7-9 to TRBJ2-5; D not resolved. The DNA end is a closer match to TRBJ2-7, so the J assignment may be wrong. The CDR3 runs 13 residues. Germline values: CDR1 SEHNR, CDR2 FQNEAQ (reference sequence). CDR3 protein: CASSLAYVYEQYF. The CDR3 DNA follows: TGTGCCAGCAGCTTAGCGTATGTGTACGAGCAGTACTTC.

This clone was detected only a few times. The V call is TRBV7-2, the J call TRBJ1-5, with TRBD1 as a possible D gene (6 bases). The germline CDR1 and CDR2 sequences are SGHTA and FQGNSA. CDR3 length: 14 residues. V lost 6 bases and J lost 3, with 12 bases in between. The CDR3 loop is CASSSQGFNQPQHF. The DNA of the CDR3 is TGTGCCAGCAGTTCACAGGGATTCAATCAGCCCCAGCATTTT.

The chain employs TRBV2 and TRBJ2-7; TRBD2 matches 12 bases. Germline CDR1 and CDR2: SNHLY and FYNNEI. The V and J ends lost 6 bases and 4 bases, in that order; junction bases with no gene match: 13. The CDR3 covers 17 residues. CDR3 coding DNA: TGTGCCAGCAGAGTCGAGATCGGACTAGCGGGATTTTACGAGCAGTACTTC. It yields the protein CASRVEIGLAGFYEQYF.

This chain uses TRBV28 with TRBJ1-5, with TRBD1 matching 11 bases. CDR1 is MDHEN, CDR2 SYDVKM, per germline. The V gene end was trimmed by 3 bases and the J gene end by 6 bases; junction bases not matched to a gene: 4. CDR3 size: 15 residues. The CDR3 spells CASSLADRGLQPQHF. The CDR3 nucleotides read TGTGCCAGCAGTTTGGCGGACAGGGGGCTTCAGCCCCAGCATTTT.

The chain employs TRBV5-1 and TRBJ2-7; 11 bases map to TRBD2. This CDR3 spans 17 amino acids. V was clipped by 3 bases and J by 1 base; unmatched bases: 9. Per the germline V gene, CDR1 is SGHRS and CDR2 is YFSETQ. The DNA of the CDR3 is TGCGCCAGCAGCTGGATCTCCGGGACTAGCGGTTCCTACGAGCAGTACTTC. Residues: CASSWISGTSGSYEQYF.

The genes are TRBV7-3 and TRBJ2-3, with D unresolved. The CDR3 consists of 12 residues. V was shortened by 5 bases and J by 4 bases, with 7 bases between the two germline ends. The V gene's germline CDR1 is SGHTA and CDR2 FQGTGA. The CDR3: CASSHRADTQYF. The CDR3 DNA is TGTGCCAGCAGCCATAGAGCAGATACGCAGTATTTT.

The sample holds one count of this clone. The CDR3 reads CASSQVGGLAAYEQYF. DNA for the CDR3: TGCGCCAGCAGCCAAGTGGGCGGACTAGCGGCCTACGAGCAGTACTTC. V is TRBV4-3 and J is TRBJ2-7; 10 bases align to TRBD2. CDR3 length: 16 amino acids. The germline V gene has CDR1 LGHNA and CDR2 YSLEER. The J segment lost 2 bases and the V segment lost 1 base, leaving 5 bases of the junction unmatched.

V and J are TRBV5-4 and TRBJ1-5, with D perhaps TRBD1 (6 bases). Trimming removed 5 bases from V and 5 bases from J, with 14 bases in between. There are 14 residues in the CDR3. Germline V gene data show CDR1 as SGHNT and CDR2 as YYREEE (reference sequence). For the CDR3, the DNA is TGTGCCAGCAGTCTACAGGGATCGTATCAGCCCCAGCATTTT. It is translated as CASSLQGSYQPQHF.

The chain combines TRBV5-1 with TRBJ1-3, with unresolved D. The ends were cut back, 2 bases at V and 0 bases at J, with 9 bases in the middle. The CDR3 is 15 residues long. In germline, CDR1 is SGHRS, CDR2 YFSETQ. The CDR3 loop reads CASSLRGNSGNTIYF. DNA of the CDR3: TGCGCCAGCAGCTTAAGAGGCAACTCTGGAAACACCATATATTTT.

This clone came up once. V usage is TRBV6-6 and J usage is TRBJ2-1; the D is unclear. Trimming shortened V by 1 base and J by 0 bases, and 7 bases separated the two germline ends. Germline values: CDR1 MNHNY, CDR2 SVGAGI (reference sequence). The CDR3 contains 15 residues. Written as DNA, the CDR3 is TGTGCCAGCAGTTACTTATCCAGCTCCTACAATGAGCAGTTCTTC. Residues: CASSYLSSSYNEQFF.

This clone was seen only once. The rearrangement links TRBV18 to TRBJ1-5; maybe TRBD1 (6 bases). CDR1 is KGHSH, CDR2 LQKENI, per germline. Trimming shortened V by 2 bases and J by 3 bases, and 11 bases separated the two germline ends. The CDR3 covers 15 residues. The CDR3 DNA reads as TGTGCCAGCTCACCAAGGCAGGGGAACAATCAGCCCCAGCATTTT. Protein: CASSPRQGNNQPQHF.

The chain is built from TRBV5-1 and TRBJ2-7; D is uncertain. V shed 4 bases and J shed 3 bases, with 17 bases lying between them. Germline loops: CDR1 SGHRS, CDR2 YFSETQ. CDR3 size: 15 residues. CDR3 sequence (DNA): TGCGCCAGCAGCCCCCTAATATCAGCGATCTACGAGCAGTACTTC. Encoded protein: CASSPLISAIYEQYF.

This CDR3 is CASTRGGPTDTQYF. The CDR3 nucleotides are TGTGCCAGCACCCGGGGTGGGCCCACAGATACGCAGTATTTT. This chain joins TRBV6-1 and TRBJ2-3; D may be TRBD2 (5 bases). Germline CDR1 MNHNS, CDR2 SASEGT. CDR3 size: 14 residues. The V end lost 7 bases, the J end lost 2 bases, and 13 bases lay between the germline ends.